In this sample, the clone carrying this T cell receptor beta chain turned up once. Its antigen is unidentified. CDR3 length: 15 residues. Per germline, CDR1 SEHNR and CDR2 FQNEAQ (reference sequence). Trimming removed 4 bases from V and 0 bases from J, with 12 bases in between. The sample comes from a study of T cell responses to AZD1222 COVID-19 vaccine. About the research overall: Whether given at about 4 or about 12 weeks, second doses were pooled.

Study conclusions and caveats: Donor demographics were predominantly white British with a female majority; clonal diversity may be underestimated. Spike-wide vaccine-associated CD4 TCRs dominated at 160-218 and 743-854. Spike-specific TCR breadth and depth went up after people got two AZD1222 doses.

Measured with immunoSEQ multiplex PCR; TCRdb has only the in-frame clones, and not every one. The repertoire holds 100,000 to 110,000 clones, with about nine tenths as singletons. The TCR originated in an adult in good health. The sequencing here drew on peripheral blood, taken on day 0 of AZD1222 vaccination. The J gene is TRBJ1-1, the V gene TRBV7-9; TRBD1 is a possible D gene (5 bases). CDR3 bases: TGTGCCAGCAGCTCCCCGACAGCTTTGAACACTGAAGCTTTCTTT. Amino acids: CASSSPTALNTEAFF.